A single sample gave rise to the 20 T cell receptor beta chains below, sequenced in a study of blood T cell repertoires in COVID-19. Profiled with immunoSEQ multiplex PCR; TCRdb holds only in-frame clones, not every one. The sample records tens of thousands of clones, roughly nine tenths being singletons. The sequencing input was peripheral blood. All receptors derive from a woman in her fifties or sixties with COVID-19, enrolled during active disease.

V and J are TRBV28 and TRBJ2-7; D is unclear. The CDR3 runs 14 residues. Germline V gene data show CDR1 as MDHEN and CDR2 as SYDVKM. With 6 bases removed from V and 6 bases from J, the gap between germline ends came to 18 bases. CDR3 region: CASSQISLRLEQYF. The CDR3 bases are TGTGCCAGCAGCCAAATTAGCCTCCGGCTCGAGCAGTACTTC. The entire variable domain, with the rest obtained from reference TRBV28 and TRBJ2-7, is as follows: DVKVTQSSRYLVKRTGEKVFLECVQDMDHENMFWYRQDPGLGLRLIYFSYDVKMKEKGDIPEGYSVSREKKERFSLILESASTNQTSMYLCASSQISLRLEQYFGPGTRLTVT.

This clone was counted a single time. The gene calls are TRBV7-7 and TRBJ2-5, with 8 bases fitting TRBD2. The germline V gene has CDR1 SSHAT and CDR2 FNYEAQ (reference sequence). Unmatched junction bases numbered 1, after V lost 0 bases and J lost 1 base. This CDR3 has 15 residues. The CDR3 coding sequence is TGTGCCAGCAGCTTAGCTAGCGGGGTCCAAGAGACCCAGTACTTC. Encoded protein: CASSLASGVQETQYF.

CDR3 in amino acids: CASSSSYVYSGANVLTF. DNA of the CDR3: TGTGCCAGCAGCTCGAGCTATGTATACTCTGGGGCCAACGTCCTGACTTTC. This chain joins TRBV5-6 and TRBJ2-6; D is undetermined. From germline, CDR1 is SGHDT and CDR2 YYEEEE. There are 17 residues in the CDR3. V lost 3 bases and J 0 bases, leaving 13 bases between the germline ends.

CDR3 region: CASSRTGTTQYF. In DNA, the CDR3 is TGTGCCAGCAGCCGAACAGGGACTACGCAGTATTTT. V usage is TRBV13 and J usage is TRBJ2-3, with D maybe TRBD1 (6 bases). Germline CDR1 PRHDT, CDR2 FYEKMQ (reference sequence). The CDR3 extends over 12 amino acids. Trimming left V 5 bases short and J 8 bases short, with 11 bases between.

V is TRBV15 and J is TRBJ2-7; 8 bases agree with TRBD2. The junction had 3 bases not matched to a gene; V was cut back by 0 bases and J by 2 bases. CDR1 and CDR2 from the germline V gene are LNHNV and YYDKDF (reference sequence). The CDR3 consists of 15 residues. The DNA of the CDR3 is TGTGCCACCAGCAGAGAAACTAGCGGACCCTACGAGCAGTACTTC. It is translated as CATSRETSGPYEQYF.

The chain links TRBV28 to TRBJ1-2, with D unresolved. Trimming cost V 5 bases and J 2 bases, with 15 bases left between them. CDR1 MDHEN and CDR2 SYDVKM come from the germline V gene. The CDR3 is 15 amino acids. CDR3 protein: CASSPEEAGNYGYTF. The CDR3 region has the DNA TGTGCCAGCAGTCCCGAAGAGGCGGGAAACTATGGCTACACCTTC.

The chain has TRBV2 and TRBJ1-2; 7 nucleotides agree with TRBD1. The CDR3 is made up of 12 amino acids. J lost 8 bases, V lost 6 bases, and 6 bases had no gene match. Germline CDR1 SNHLY, CDR2 FYNNEI. CDR3 loop: CASSRQGRGYTF. In DNA form, the CDR3 reads TGTGCCAGCAGCAGACAGGGCCGCGGCTACACCTTC.

CDR3 region: CASQPQGAGNTGELFF. The CDR3 nucleotides are TGTGCCAGCCAACCGCAGGGGGCTGGGAACACCGGGGAGCTGTTTTTT. This chain connects TRBV18 to TRBJ2-2; TRBD1 matches at 8 bases. CDR3 length equals 16 residues. With V trimmed by 8 bases and J by 1 base, 9 bases remained unmatched. Germline V gene lookup returns CDR1 KGHSH and CDR2 LQKENI.

This sequence joins TRBV10-2 and TRBJ2-3; 8 bases map to TRBD2. The V segment lost 0 bases and the J segment 10 bases; nucleotides outside the gene matches: 6. CDR3 size: 14 residues. CDR1 WSHSY and CDR2 SAAADI come from the germline V gene. The CDR3 loop reads CASSESISGIAQYF. DNA of the CDR3: TGCGCCAGCAGTGAGTCGATTAGCGGGATTGCGCAGTATTTT.

The genes are TRBV12-3 or TRBV12-4 and TRBJ2-5; maybe TRBD2 (6 bases). The CDR3 runs 13 residues. With 7 bases removed from V and 7 bases from J, the gap between germline ends came to 16 bases. The CDR3 DNA reads as TGTGCCAGCACCTTAGGAGGGGTGAGGACCCAGTACTTC. Translated, it gives CASTLGGVRTQYF.

The chain has TRBV19 and TRBJ2-7; 10 bases line up with TRBD1. The CDR3 length is 13 residues. The ends lost 5 bases at V and 5 bases at J; junction bases unmatched: 3. Germline V lookup: CDR1 LNHDA, CDR2 SQIVND (reference sequence). Written as DNA, the CDR3 is TGTGCCAGTAGTCGACAGGGGGCCAACGAGCAGTACTTC. This sequence encodes CASSRQGANEQYF.

V is TRBV19 and J is TRBJ1-2, with D possibly being TRBD1 (5 bases). The germline V gene has CDR1 LNHDA and CDR2 SQIVND (reference sequence). V gave up 0 bases and J gave up 4 bases, with 12 bases separating them. The CDR3 length is 15 residues. The CDR3 is CASSIESGHGYGYTF. CDR3 in DNA: TGTGCCAGTAGTATAGAATCAGGGCATGGCTATGGCTACACCTTC.

This clone was detected a few times. This chain connects TRBV6-2 or TRBV6-3 to TRBJ1-2, with TRBD1 as a possible D gene (6 bases). The CDR3 has 13 amino acids. The V end was cut by 6 bases, the J end by 4 bases, with 12 bases between. Germline CDR1 and CDR2: MNHEY and SVGEGT. CDR3 nucleotides: TGTGCCAGCAGCCACGACAGGATCTATGGCTACACCTTC. This codes for CASSHDRIYGYTF.

This chain connects TRBV14 to TRBJ2-7, with 12 bases that match TRBD2. The V and J ends lost 1 base and 4 bases, in that order; junction bases with no gene match: 5. Germline V gives CDR1 SGHDN, CDR2 FVKESK. The CDR3 is 16 amino acids. The CDR3 DNA sequence: TGTGCCAGCAGCCAAGTGACTAGCGGGAGTTGGTACGAGCAGTACTTC. Protein: CASSQVTSGSWYEQYF. The complete variable domain, with remaining parts taken from reference TRBV14 and TRBJ2-7, reads EAGVTQFPSHSVIEKGQTVTLRCDPISGHDNLYWYRRVMGKEIKFLLHFVKESKQDESGMPNNRFLAERTGGTYSTLKVQPAELEDSGVYFCASSQVTSGSWYEQYFGPGTRLTVT.

CDR3 protein: CASSLTSGEGTEAFF. The CDR3 DNA reads as TGTGCCAGCAGTCTTACCTCCGGCGAGGGAACTGAAGCTTTCTTT. The V and J genes are TRBV6-5 and TRBJ1-1, with D uncertain. There are 15 residues in the CDR3. V was shortened by 5 bases and J by 5 bases, with 18 bases between the two germline ends. Germline V CDR1 and CDR2: MNHEY, SVGAGI.

The rearrangement links TRBV11-2 to TRBJ1-2, with 7 bases fitting TRBD1. J lost 7 bases, V lost 1 base, and 12 bases had no gene match. Germline V lookup: CDR1 SGHAT, CDR2 FQNNGV. The CDR3 is made up of 16 amino acids. The CDR3 region is CASSLVGRGRFRGYTF. CDR3 in DNA: TGTGCCAGCAGCTTAGTGGGAAGGGGGCGGTTTCGTGGCTACACCTTC.

This chain connects TRBV29-1 to TRBJ1-2, with a tentative D call TRBD1 (6 bases). Germline CDR1 and CDR2: SQVTM and ANQGSEA. The V gene lost 2 bases and the J gene lost 2 bases, with 9 bases spanning the gap. The CDR3 loop spans 13 amino acids. The CDR3 protein is CSVETGWNYGYTF. CDR3 bases: TGCAGCGTTGAAACAGGGTGGAACTATGGCTACACCTTC.

This chain joins TRBV5-1 and TRBJ1-3, with no clear D. The CDR3 length is 14 residues. The V gene lost 4 bases and the J gene lost 1 base, with 9 bases spanning the gap. The germline CDR1 and CDR2 sequences are SGHRS and YFSETQ. Here the CDR3 reads CASSPGSSGNTIYF. DNA for the CDR3: TGCGCCAGCAGCCCCGGTTCGTCTGGAAACACCATATATTTT.

V gene TRBV5-6 combines with J gene TRBJ2-7; D is possibly TRBD2 (5 bases). The CDR3 totals 13 residues. CDR1 and CDR2 (germline): SGHDT, YYEEEE. V was trimmed by 5 bases and J by 2 bases, leaving 11 bases between them. The CDR3 nucleotides read TGTGCCAGCAGTGGACTGAACACCTACGAGCAGTACTTC. Translation gives CASSGLNTYEQYF. The full variable domain, with the rest looked up from reference TRBV5-6 and TRBJ2-7, is DAGVTQSPTHLIKTRGQQVTLRCSPKSGHDTVSWYQQALGQGPQFIFQYYEEEERQRGNFPDRFSGHQFPNYSSELNVNALLLGDSALYLCASSGLNTYEQYFGPGTRLTVT.

The chain has TRBV19 and TRBJ1-6, with D unresolved. V was shortened by 10 bases and J by 8 bases, with 15 bases between the two germline ends. Germline CDR1 LNHDA, CDR2 SQIVND (reference sequence). The CDR3 totals 13 residues. CDR3 nucleotides: TGTGCCACTCAAGGGAGGTGGGATTCACCCCTCCACTTT. This gives the protein CATQGRWDSPLHF.